A selection of T cell receptor beta chains follows, all from one sample in a study of blood T cell repertoires in COVID-19. The data were produced by immunoSEQ multiplex PCR, yet TCRdb's version contains in-frame clones alone and is incomplete. The table has over 250,000 clones, about 83% seen once; the top ten hold around a tenth. The sequenced material came from peripheral blood. These receptors came from a woman aged 50 to 65 who had recovered from COVID-19. The CDR3 runs from the conserved cysteine through the conserved F or W. The order of the fields is D gene, J gene, clone size, V gene, CDR3 DNA, CDR3 protein. The D gene is left open where the match is weak. Some rows mark clone size as missing; the rest say once, few, many or name a class of expanded clone.

d_call: TRBD2
j_call: TRBJ2-2
clone_size: .
v_call: TRBV7-3
cdr3_nt: TGTGCCAGCAGCTTAACGGGACTAGCGGGCACCGGGGAGCTGTTTTTT
cdr3_aa: CASSLTGLAGTGELFF

d_call: .
j_call: TRBJ2-3
clone_size: .
v_call: TRBV21-1
cdr3_nt: TGTGCCAGCAGGGATCACCCAGCCCCGCCGGACAGAACAGATACGCAGTATTTT
cdr3_aa: CASRDHPAPPDRTDTQYF

d_call: TRBD1
j_call: TRBJ2-7
clone_size: .
v_call: TRBV6-2/TRBV6-3
cdr3_nt: TGTGCCAGCAGCCTAGTTCCGGGACAGGGAAGCGAGCAGTACTTC
cdr3_aa: CASSLVPGQGSEQYF

d_call: .
j_call: TRBJ2-3
clone_size: .
v_call: TRBV3-1/TRBV3-2
cdr3_nt: TGTGCCAGCAGCCAAGGAGGGGGGGCCAGGAATACGCAGTATTTT
cdr3_aa: CASSQGGGARNTQYF

d_call: .
j_call: TRBJ1-6
clone_size: .
v_call: TRBV5-1
cdr3_nt: TGCGCCAGCAGCTTCGGTGCTTCCTATAATTCACCCCTCCACTTT
cdr3_aa: CASSFGASYNSPLHF

d_call: .
j_call: TRBJ1-6
clone_size: .
v_call: TRBV9
cdr3_nt: TGTGCCAGCAGCACGCTAAGTTCACCCCTCCACTTT
cdr3_aa: CASSTLSSPLHF

d_call: TRBD2
j_call: TRBJ2-1
clone_size: once
v_call: TRBV4-3
cdr3_nt: TGCGCCAGCAGCCAAGATCGGGGGGGGAAGCAGTTCTTC
cdr3_aa: CASSQDRGGKQFF

d_call: .
j_call: TRBJ1-1
clone_size: .
v_call: TRBV24-1
cdr3_nt: TGTGCCACCAGTGATCACCAATTCCAGGAAGCTTTCTTT
cdr3_aa: CATSDHQFQEAFF

d_call: .
j_call: TRBJ2-1
clone_size: .
v_call: TRBV3-1/TRBV3-2
cdr3_nt: TGTGCCAGCAGCCAAGGAACAGGGTCGTACAATGAGCAGTTCTTC
cdr3_aa: CASSQGTGSYNEQFF

d_call: TRBD1
j_call: TRBJ1-5
clone_size: .
v_call: TRBV19
cdr3_nt: TGTGCCAGTAGTATCTCGACAGGGAAGCCCCAGCATTTT
cdr3_aa: CASSISTGKPQHF

d_call: TRBD1
j_call: TRBJ1-2
clone_size: .
v_call: TRBV5-5
cdr3_nt: TGTGCCAGCAGCCCCAGGGGGATGGGGGACTATGGCTACACCTTC
cdr3_aa: CASSPRGMGDYGYTF

d_call: .
j_call: TRBJ2-1
clone_size: .
v_call: TRBV11-2
cdr3_nt: TGTGCCAGCAGCTTGCTCGGGGGAGTCGGGTCCTACAATGAGCAGTTCTTC
cdr3_aa: CASSLLGGVGSYNEQFF

d_call: .
j_call: TRBJ1-1
clone_size: .
v_call: TRBV14
cdr3_nt: TGTGCCAGCAGCCAAGATGGAGTCAGTTTGAACACTGAAGCTTTCTTT
cdr3_aa: CASSQDGVSLNTEAFF

d_call: TRBD2
j_call: TRBJ2-5
clone_size: .
v_call: TRBV4-3
cdr3_nt: TGCGCCAGCAGCCAAGATCAGATGACTAGCGGGAGCCAAGAGACCCAGTACTTC
cdr3_aa: CASSQDQMTSGSQETQYF

d_call: .
j_call: TRBJ1-3
clone_size: .
v_call: TRBV5-1
cdr3_nt: TGCGCCAGCAGCGAGGCATCAGGAAACACCATATATTTT
cdr3_aa: CASSEASGNTIYF

d_call: TRBD2
j_call: TRBJ2-1
clone_size: .
v_call: TRBV7-6
cdr3_nt: TGTGCCAGCAGCCCTTTAGCGGGAGAGGTTTTCAATGAGCAGTTCTTC
cdr3_aa: CASSPLAGEVFNEQFF

d_call: .
j_call: TRBJ1-5
clone_size: .
v_call: TRBV28
cdr3_nt: TGTGCCACCCAAAAGCGGAACCTTAGCAATCAGCCCCAGCATTTT
cdr3_aa: CATQKRNLSNQPQHF

d_call: TRBD2
j_call: TRBJ2-3
clone_size: .
v_call: TRBV15
cdr3_nt: TGTGCCACCAGCCAGGGACTACTAGCGGGGGGTGGGACAGATACGCAGTATTTT
cdr3_aa: CATSQGLLAGGGTDTQYF

d_call: TRBD1
j_call: TRBJ1-5
clone_size: .
v_call: TRBV7-9
cdr3_nt: TGTGCCAGCAGCGGACAGGGCAATCAGCCCCAGCATTTT
cdr3_aa: CASSGQGNQPQHF

d_call: TRBD1
j_call: TRBJ1-1
clone_size: .
v_call: TRBV25-1
cdr3_nt: TGTGCCAGCAGTGTGGACAGGGTGGCTGAAGCTTTCTTT
cdr3_aa: CASSVDRVAEAFF

d_call: .
j_call: TRBJ1-6
clone_size: .
v_call: TRBV29-1
cdr3_nt: TGCAGCGTAGCTACAGGGAGCTCCTATAATTCACCCCTCCACTTT
cdr3_aa: CSVATGSSYNSPLHF

d_call: .
j_call: TRBJ2-3
clone_size: .
v_call: TRBV7-2
cdr3_nt: TGTGCCAGCAGCTTAGATAGGACTAGCACAGATACGCAGTATTTT
cdr3_aa: CASSLDRTSTDTQYF

d_call: .
j_call: TRBJ2-5
clone_size: .
v_call: TRBV18
cdr3_nt: TGTGCCAGCTCACTTAATACAGGCTCCGGAGAGACCCAGTACTTC
cdr3_aa: CASSLNTGSGETQYF

d_call: TRBD1
j_call: TRBJ2-5
clone_size: .
v_call: TRBV9
cdr3_nt: TGTGCCAGCAGCACCGACAGGGGCCAAGAGACCCAGTACTTC
cdr3_aa: CASSTDRGQETQYF

d_call: TRBD2
j_call: TRBJ2-1
clone_size: .
v_call: TRBV11-3
cdr3_nt: TGTGCCAGCAGCTTAGGGGCTAGCGGGAGCTACAATGAGCAGTTCTTC
cdr3_aa: CASSLGASGSYNEQFF

d_call: .
j_call: TRBJ1-6
clone_size: many
v_call: TRBV7-3
cdr3_nt: TGTGCCAGCAGCTATTCGGGGAATTCACCCCTCCACTTT
cdr3_aa: CASSYSGNSPLHF

d_call: .
j_call: TRBJ1-2
clone_size: .
v_call: TRBV9
cdr3_nt: TGTGCCAGCAGCGTAGGTACAGGGACCTATGGCTACACCTTC
cdr3_aa: CASSVGTGTYGYTF

d_call: TRBD2
j_call: TRBJ2-2
clone_size: .
v_call: TRBV6-5
cdr3_nt: TGTGCCAGCAGACTAGCGACCAACACCGGGGAGCTGTTTTTT
cdr3_aa: CASRLATNTGELFF

d_call: .
j_call: TRBJ1-2
clone_size: .
v_call: TRBV28
cdr3_nt: TGTGCCACGGAGGCGGGGGCGCGGGGCTACACCTTC
cdr3_aa: CATEAGARGYTF

d_call: TRBD2
j_call: TRBJ2-7
clone_size: .
v_call: TRBV28
cdr3_nt: TGTGCCAGCAGTTTATCCGGGGGGGGAAGCTCCTACGAGCAGTACTTC
cdr3_aa: CASSLSGGGSSYEQYF

d_call: .
j_call: TRBJ2-3
clone_size: few
v_call: TRBV29-1
cdr3_nt: TGCAGCGGGGGGTTGAGTACCAAGGATACGCAGTATTTT
cdr3_aa: CSGGLSTKDTQYF

d_call: TRBD1
j_call: TRBJ2-5
clone_size: .
v_call: TRBV6-2/TRBV6-3
cdr3_nt: TGTGCCAGCAGTTGGAAGACAGGGGGCCCAGAGACCCAGTACTTC
cdr3_aa: CASSWKTGGPETQYF

d_call: .
j_call: TRBJ2-7
clone_size: .
v_call: TRBV6-5
cdr3_nt: TGTGCCAGCATTAGAGGGTATCCGAACTACGAGCAGTACTTC
cdr3_aa: CASIRGYPNYEQYF

d_call: .
j_call: TRBJ2-7
clone_size: .
v_call: TRBV5-5
cdr3_nt: TGTGCCAGCAGCTTGGTTTGGGCAGCAACCTACGAGCAGTACTTC
cdr3_aa: CASSLVWAATYEQYF

d_call: .
j_call: TRBJ1-3
clone_size: .
v_call: TRBV5-8
cdr3_nt: TGTGCCAGCAGCCATACACTTCGGAGGGCTGGAAACACCATATATTTT
cdr3_aa: CASSHTLRRAGNTIYF

d_call: .
j_call: TRBJ2-5
clone_size: once
v_call: TRBV5-1
cdr3_nt: TGCGCCAGCAGCTTGGAGGGCAGGGCAACAGAGACCCAGTACTTC
cdr3_aa: CASSLEGRATETQYF

d_call: .
j_call: TRBJ2-6
clone_size: many
v_call: TRBV4-3
cdr3_nt: TGCGCCAGCAGCCAAGATCTGAGCTCTGGGGCCAACGTCCTGACTTTC
cdr3_aa: CASSQDLSSGANVLTF

d_call: TRBD1
j_call: TRBJ1-2
clone_size: .
v_call: TRBV11-2
cdr3_nt: TGTGCCAGCAGCTCCCGTGCAGGGGGTGCCGGCTACACCTTC
cdr3_aa: CASSSRAGGAGYTF

d_call: .
j_call: TRBJ1-1
clone_size: once
v_call: TRBV5-1
cdr3_nt: TGCGCCAGCAGCTTTAATCTCCGGGACACTGAAGCTTTCTTT
cdr3_aa: CASSFNLRDTEAFF

d_call: .
j_call: TRBJ2-2
clone_size: .
v_call: TRBV12-3/TRBV12-4
cdr3_nt: TGTGCCAGCAGTTTAAATATCGGGGAGCTGTTTTTT
cdr3_aa: CASSLNIGELFF

d_call: .
j_call: TRBJ1-4
clone_size: once
v_call: TRBV28
cdr3_nt: TGTGCCAGCAGCGTGGACGTCAGAGGGGGAAAACTGTTTTTT
cdr3_aa: CASSVDVRGGKLFF

d_call: TRBD1
j_call: TRBJ1-2
clone_size: .
v_call: TRBV28
cdr3_nt: TGTGCCAGCGCACGGACAGGGGACTATGGCTACACCTTC
cdr3_aa: CASARTGDYGYTF

d_call: TRBD2
j_call: TRBJ2-1
clone_size: .
v_call: TRBV9
cdr3_nt: TGTGCCAGCAGCGTTCAGACTAGCGGGACCTCCTACAATGAGCAGTTCTTC
cdr3_aa: CASSVQTSGTSYNEQFF

d_call: TRBD2
j_call: TRBJ2-7
clone_size: .
v_call: TRBV4-3
cdr3_nt: TGCGCCAGCAGCCAAGGTAATCTCCGCGGACTAGCGGGGACCTACGAGCAGTACTTC
cdr3_aa: CASSQGNLRGLAGTYEQYF

d_call: TRBD2
j_call: TRBJ2-3
clone_size: once
v_call: TRBV4-2
cdr3_nt: TGTGCCAGCAGCCAAGGGGTCGGGAGCGGGGGCACAGATACGCAGTATTTT
cdr3_aa: CASSQGVGSGGTDTQYF

d_call: TRBD2
j_call: TRBJ2-1
clone_size: .
v_call: TRBV11-2
cdr3_nt: TGTGCCAGCAGCTTGAGGGCTAGCGGGGACAATGAGCAGTTCTTC
cdr3_aa: CASSLRASGDNEQFF

d_call: TRBD1
j_call: TRBJ1-5
clone_size: .
v_call: TRBV30
cdr3_nt: TGTGCCTGGAGTGGGACAGGCTTGAATCAGCCCCAGCATTTT
cdr3_aa: CAWSGTGLNQPQHF

d_call: .
j_call: TRBJ1-4
clone_size: .
v_call: TRBV19
cdr3_nt: TGTGCCAGTAGTAGCCCCGGGACACCGGCTGAAAAACTGTTTTTT
cdr3_aa: CASSSPGTPAEKLFF

d_call: TRBD2
j_call: TRBJ2-1
clone_size: few
v_call: TRBV6-5
cdr3_nt: TGTGCCAGCAGCCCGGGGCGGGGGAGCTACAATGAGCAGTTCTTC
cdr3_aa: CASSPGRGSYNEQFF

d_call: TRBD1
j_call: TRBJ2-7
clone_size: .
v_call: TRBV27
cdr3_nt: TGTGCCAGCAGTTCCTATGACAGGGCCCACGAGCAGTACTTC
cdr3_aa: CASSSYDRAHEQYF

d_call: .
j_call: TRBJ2-7
clone_size: .
v_call: TRBV7-2
cdr3_nt: TGTGCCAGCGGATTCACAGGAGATTTCTACGAGCAGTACTTC
cdr3_aa: CASGFTGDFYEQYF

d_call: TRBD1
j_call: TRBJ1-1
clone_size: .
v_call: TRBV7-9
cdr3_nt: TGTGCCAGCAGCCCCACGACAGGGGGCCTCACTGAAGCTTTCTTT
cdr3_aa: CASSPTTGGLTEAFF

d_call: TRBD2
j_call: TRBJ2-3
clone_size: .
v_call: TRBV18
cdr3_nt: TGTGCCAGCTCACCCATTCCTACGGTAACTAGCGGGAGTGCCACAGATACGCAGTATTTT
cdr3_aa: CASSPIPTVTSGSATDTQYF

d_call: TRBD2
j_call: TRBJ2-1
clone_size: .
v_call: TRBV7-3
cdr3_nt: TGTGCCAGCAGCCCTGGACTAGCGGGAGCTCGGGAGCAGTTCTTC
cdr3_aa: CASSPGLAGAREQFF

d_call: .
j_call: TRBJ1-2
clone_size: .
v_call: TRBV6-5
cdr3_nt: TGTGCCAGCAGCCTCGAACAGGGCTATGGCTACACCTTC
cdr3_aa: CASSLEQGYGYTF

d_call: .
j_call: TRBJ1-5
clone_size: once
v_call: TRBV19
cdr3_nt: TGTGCCAGTAGTATAGGAGGGGGTCGAGGCAATCAGCCCCAGCATTTT
cdr3_aa: CASSIGGGRGNQPQHF

d_call: .
j_call: TRBJ1-2
clone_size: .
v_call: TRBV5-6
cdr3_nt: TGTGCCAGCAGCTCTTATGGGGGGTCCTATGGCTACACCTTC
cdr3_aa: CASSSYGGSYGYTF

d_call: TRBD1
j_call: TRBJ1-2
clone_size: .
v_call: TRBV4-3
cdr3_nt: TGCGCCAGCAGCCCCTGGGACAGGGTCAACTATGGCTACACCTTC
cdr3_aa: CASSPWDRVNYGYTF

d_call: .
j_call: TRBJ2-7
clone_size: .
v_call: TRBV6-6
cdr3_nt: TGTGCCAGCAGTTACTCGCTAAATTCGGCGGATAAGCAGTACTTC
cdr3_aa: CASSYSLNSADKQYF